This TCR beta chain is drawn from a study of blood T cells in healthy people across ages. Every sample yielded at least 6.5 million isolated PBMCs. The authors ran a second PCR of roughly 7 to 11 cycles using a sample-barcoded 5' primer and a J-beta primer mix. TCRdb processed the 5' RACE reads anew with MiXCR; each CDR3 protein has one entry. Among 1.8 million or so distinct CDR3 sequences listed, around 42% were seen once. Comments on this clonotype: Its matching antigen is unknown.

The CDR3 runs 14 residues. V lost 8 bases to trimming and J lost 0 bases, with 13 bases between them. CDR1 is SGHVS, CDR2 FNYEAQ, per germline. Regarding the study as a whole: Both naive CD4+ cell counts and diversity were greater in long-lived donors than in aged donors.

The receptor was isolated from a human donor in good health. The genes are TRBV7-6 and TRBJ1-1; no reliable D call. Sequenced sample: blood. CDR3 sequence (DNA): TGTGCCAGCGCACCCGGTTCCATGAACACTGAAGCTTTCTTT. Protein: CASAPGSMNTEAFF.